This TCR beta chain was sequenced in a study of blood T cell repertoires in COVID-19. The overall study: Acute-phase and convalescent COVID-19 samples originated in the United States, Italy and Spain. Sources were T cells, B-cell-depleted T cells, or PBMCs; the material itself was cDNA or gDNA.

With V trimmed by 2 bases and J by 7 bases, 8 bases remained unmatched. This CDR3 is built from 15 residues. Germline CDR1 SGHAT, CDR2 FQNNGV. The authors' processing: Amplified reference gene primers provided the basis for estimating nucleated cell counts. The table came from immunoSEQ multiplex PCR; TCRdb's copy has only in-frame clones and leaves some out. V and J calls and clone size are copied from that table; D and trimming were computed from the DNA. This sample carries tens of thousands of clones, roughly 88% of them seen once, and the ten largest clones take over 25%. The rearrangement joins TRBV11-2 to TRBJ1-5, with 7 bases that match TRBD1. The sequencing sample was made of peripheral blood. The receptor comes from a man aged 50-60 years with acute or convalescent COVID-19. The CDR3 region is CASSLRGGLGQPQHF. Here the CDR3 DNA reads TGTGCCAGCAGCTTACGAGGGGGCCTAGGCCAGCCCCAGCATTTT.